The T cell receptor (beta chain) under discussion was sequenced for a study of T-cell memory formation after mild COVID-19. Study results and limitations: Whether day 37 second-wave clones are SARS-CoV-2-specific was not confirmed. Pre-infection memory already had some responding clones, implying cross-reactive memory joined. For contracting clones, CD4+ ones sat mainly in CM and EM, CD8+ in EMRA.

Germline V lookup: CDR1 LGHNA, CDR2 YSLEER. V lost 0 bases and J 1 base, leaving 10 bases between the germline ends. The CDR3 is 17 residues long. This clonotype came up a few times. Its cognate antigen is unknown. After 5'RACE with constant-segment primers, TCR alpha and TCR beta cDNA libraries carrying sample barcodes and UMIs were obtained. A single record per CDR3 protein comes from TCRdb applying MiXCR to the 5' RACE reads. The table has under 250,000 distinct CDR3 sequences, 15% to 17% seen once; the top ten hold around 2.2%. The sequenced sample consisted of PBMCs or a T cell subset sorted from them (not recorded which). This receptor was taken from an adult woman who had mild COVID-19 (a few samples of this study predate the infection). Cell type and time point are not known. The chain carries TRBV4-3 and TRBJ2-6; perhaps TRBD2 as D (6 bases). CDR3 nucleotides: TGCGCCAGCAGCCAAGAGAGTGCGGGATCTGGGGCCAACGTCCTGACTTTC. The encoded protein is CASSQESAGSGANVLTF.